Listed below are T cell receptor beta chains from one sample, sequenced in a study of blood T cells in healthy people across ages. One entry per CDR3 protein results from TCRdb running MiXCR on the 5' RACE reads. The sample has around 1,700,000 distinct CDR3 sequences; 28% are singletons. Sequenced: blood. These receptors were taken from a woman aged 25 to 39 in good health. The CDR3 runs from the conserved cysteine through the conserved F or W. A D gene is named only where the DNA matches it firmly. A clone size is listed for some rows: how often the clone was seen (once, few, many), or a class if it is expanded.

size	V	D	J	length	CDR3	DNA
.	TRBV27	.	TRBJ2-7	13	CASSPITLGEQYF	TGTGCCAGCAGTCCTATTACCCTGGGGGAGCAGTACTTC
.	TRBV20-1	TRBD2	TRBJ2-5	15	CSARDIAGGLETQYF	TGCAGTGCTAGAGATATAGCGGGGGGGCTGGAGACCCAGTACTTC
.	TRBV20-1	TRBD2	TRBJ2-1	16	CSARDSASGPYNEQFF	TGCAGTGCTAGAGATTCAGCTAGCGGGCCCTACAATGAGCAGTTCTTC
.	TRBV9	TRBD2	TRBJ2-5	16	CASSAIAGGGAETQYF	TGTGCCAGCAGCGCCATAGCGGGAGGAGGTGCAGAGACCCAGTACTTC
once	TRBV29-1	.	TRBJ2-1	14	CSVGGARSYNEQFF	TGCAGCGTTGGTGGGGCCAGGTCCTACAATGAGCAGTTCTTC
few	TRBV30	TRBD1	TRBJ1-5	13	CAWRGTGGQPQHF	TGTGCCTGGAGGGGGACAGGGGGACAGCCCCAGCATTTT
few	TRBV10-3	.	TRBJ1-2	13	CATWYGADGGYTF	TGTGCCACATGGTACGGGGCCGACGGGGGCTACACCTTC
many	TRBV6-4	.	TRBJ2-1	15	CASSGNFRVRHEQFF	TGTGCCAGCAGTGGGAATTTTAGAGTTCGGCATGAGCAGTTCTTC
once	TRBV3-1	TRBD2	TRBJ2-2	15	CASSSAGGPIGELFF	TGTGCCAGCAGCTCAGCGGGGGGGCCAATCGGGGAGCTGTTTTTT
.	TRBV7-9	TRBD2	TRBJ2-7	15	CASSGPGLAGGEQYF	TGTGCCAGCAGCGGGCCGGGACTAGCGGGGGGCGAGCAGTACTTC
.	TRBV20-1	TRBD2	TRBJ2-1	15	CSARSLAGAYNEQFF	TGCAGTGCTAGGTCACTAGCGGGGGCCTACAATGAGCAGTTCTTC
few	TRBV20-1	.	TRBJ2-7	13	CSAGKAGWYEQYF	TGCAGTGCTGGAAAGGCAGGGTGGTACGAGCAGTACTTC
.	TRBV9	TRBD1	TRBJ2-2	13	CASTLQGTGELFF	TGTGCCAGCACCTTACAGGGGACCGGGGAGCTGTTTTTT
few	TRBV28	.	TRBJ1-1	13	CASSLWRLDGAFF	TGTGCCAGCAGTTTATGGCGGTTGGACGGAGCTTTCTTT
.	TRBV29-1	.	TRBJ2-1	16	CSVEPGSGSSYNEQFF	TGCAGCGTTGAACCTGGTAGCGGTAGCTCCTACAATGAGCAGTTCTTC
.	TRBV5-4	.	TRBJ2-1	15	CASRNLGSSWNEQFF	TGTGCCAGCAGAAACTTAGGGAGTTCCTGGAATGAGCAGTTCTTC
many	TRBV29-1	.	TRBJ1-2	13	CSVSGGYGYGYTF	TGCAGCGTCTCTGGGGGGTACGGCTATGGCTACACCTTC
.	TRBV27	.	TRBJ2-2	16	CASKDSGYTDTGELFF	TGTGCCAGTAAGGACTCTGGGTATACGGACACCGGGGAGCTGTTTTTT
.	TRBV6-1	TRBD1	TRBJ2-7	14	CASSVPQGNYEQYF	TGTGCCAGCAGTGTGCCACAGGGGAACTACGAGCAGTACTTC
.	TRBV27	.	TRBJ1-4	16	CASSPAGVVSNEKLFF	TGTGCCAGCAGTCCGGCCGGGGTAGTCTCTAATGAAAAACTGTTTTTT
.	TRBV4-3	.	TRBJ1-1	13	CASSQVAGDEAFF	TGCGCCAGCAGCCAAGTGGCAGGGGATGAAGCTTTCTTT
.	TRBV28	TRBD1	TRBJ1-2	17	CASSQLTAGTGDYGYTF	TGTGCCAGCAGCCAACTTACAGCCGGGACAGGGGACTATGGCTACACCTTC
many	TRBV20-1	TRBD1	TRBJ1-2	12	CSARTGAYGYTF	TGCAGTGCTAGAACAGGGGCCTATGGCTACACCTTC
few	TRBV2	TRBD1	TRBJ2-7	15	CASSEQGDSSYEQYF	TGTGCCAGCAGTGAACAGGGGGACAGCTCCTACGAGCAGTACTTC
few	TRBV20-1	.	TRBJ1-5	13	CSAGTNSNQPQHF	TGCAGTGCTGGGACTAATAGCAATCAGCCCCAGCATTTT
.	TRBV4-3	TRBD2	TRBJ2-1	15	CASSQSTSGSSEQFF	TGCGCCAGCAGCCAATCAACTAGCGGGAGCAGTGAGCAGTTCTTC
.	TRBV12-3/TRBV12-4	TRBD2	TRBJ2-1	17	CASSFASLTSIYNEQFF	TGTGCCAGCAGTTTCGCTTCCCTGACTAGCATTTACAATGAGCAGTTCTTC
.	TRBV6-5	.	TRBJ1-6	13	CASSSESGRPLHF	TGTGCCAGCAGTTCCGAGTCCGGGCGACCCCTCCACTTT